What follows are 6 T cell receptor beta chains derived from one specimen sequenced in a study of early T cells in non-severe SARS-CoV-2 infection. TCRdb re-analysed the 5' RACE reads in MiXCR, keeping a single row per CDR3 protein. The repertoire holds 100,000 to 150,000 distinct CDR3 sequences, with more than 12% as singletons. The specimen sequenced was whole blood. These receptors originate from an adult who was a healthcare worker with PCR-confirmed SARS-CoV-2 infection or an uninfected control (not recorded which).

The table lists this clonotype with many counts. Mismatch with germline at one junction end may stem from a read error. The V gene is TRBV18, the J gene TRBJ2-7, with 8 nucleotides matching TRBD2. The CDR3 consists of 14 residues. Germline CDR1 reads KGHSH; CDR2 reads LQKENI. CDR3 nucleotide sequence: TGTGCCAGCTCACCGGGACTAGAGCGATACGGGCAGTACTTC. This codes for CASSPGLERYGQYF.

V gene TRBV11-2 combines with J gene TRBJ2-7; TRBD1 aligns across 11 bases. CDR1 SGHAT and CDR2 FQNNGV come from the germline V gene. Trimming took 3 bases from V and 5 from J; bases not matched to a gene: 6. This CDR3 is built from 15 residues. CDR3 in amino acids: CASSLEGQGGDEQYF. Written as DNA, the CDR3 is TGTGCCAGCAGCTTGGAGGGACAGGGGGGGGACGAGCAGTACTTC.

This clonotype was seen a handful of times. J is TRBJ2-1 and V is TRBV6-2 or TRBV6-3, with D unresolved. V shed 8 bases and J shed 7 bases, with 15 bases lying between them. Germline-derived CDR1 and CDR2 are MNHEY and SVGEGT. CDR3 length equals 13 residues. The CDR3 region has the DNA TGTGCCAGCCAGGCGTTCTCACGGAATGAGCAGTTCTTC. Translation gives CASQAFSRNEQFF.

The chain uses TRBV7-9 and TRBJ1-1; maybe TRBD1 (5 bases). The CDR3 is 15 residues long. Trimming removed 8 bases at V and 4 bases at J, with 20 bases between. The germline V gene has CDR1 SEHNR and CDR2 FQNEAQ (reference sequence). This CDR3 is CASGPTDTGTTEAFF. As DNA, the CDR3 is TGTGCCAGCGGACCTACGGACACTGGTACCACTGAAGCTTTCTTT. Supplemented by reference TRBV7-9 and TRBJ1-1, the full variable domain reads DTGVSQNPRHKITKRGQNVTFRCDPISEHNRLYWYRQTLGQGPEFLTYFQNEAQLEKSRLLSDRFSAERPKGSFSTLEIQRTEQGDSAMYLCASGPTDTGTTEAFFGQGTRLTVV.

V usage is TRBV20-1 and J usage is TRBJ1-5; possibly TRBD1 for D (6 bases). The germline V and J ends were trimmed by 5 bases and 4 bases, with 15 bases remaining between them. Germline loops: CDR1 DFQATT, CDR2 SNEGSKA (reference sequence). The CDR3 is made up of 14 amino acids. In DNA, the CDR3 is TGCAGTGCTCGAGGGGGAGTAGCAAATCAGCCCCAGCATTTT. Encoded protein: CSARGGVANQPQHF.

The rearrangement links TRBV30 to TRBJ1-4; D is ambiguous. V lost 0 bases to trimming and J lost 7 bases, with 9 bases between them. This CDR3 comprises 13 residues. Germline loops: CDR1 GTSNPN, CDR2 SVGIG (reference sequence). The CDR3 nucleotides are TGTGCCTGGAGTGTACTTGTTGGTGAAAAACTGTTTTTT. It translates to CAWSVLVGEKLFF.